This TCR beta chain was recorded in a study of blood T cell repertoires in COVID-19. Looking at the study overall: Nucleic acid was either cDNA or gDNA, and it came from T cells, B-cell-depleted T cells, or PBMCs.

The germline gives CDR1 SGHVS, CDR2 FQNEAQ. CDR3 length: 13 amino acids. With V trimmed by 5 bases and J by 6 bases, 4 bases remained unmatched. Data came from immunoSEQ multiplex PCR; TCRdb stores just in-frame clones and leaves some out. The sample lists 400,000 to 500,000 clones, more than 80% seen once, with 1.4% in the top ten. The receptor was derived from a woman aged 25 to 39 with active or convalescent COVID-19. The chain has TRBV7-8 and TRBJ1-2; TRBD1 matches at 9 bases. The sample consisted of peripheral blood. CDR3 sequence (DNA): TGTGCCAGCAGCCCCGGGACAGGGAATGGCTACACCTTC. It codes for CASSPGTGNGYTF. The full variable domain, with the rest looked up from reference TRBV7-8 and TRBJ1-2, is GAGVSQSPRYKVAKRGQDVALRCDPISGHVSLFWYQQALGQGPEFLTYFQNEAQLDKSGLPSDRFFAERPEGSVSTLKIQRTQQEDSAVYLCASSPGTGNGYTFGSGTRLTVV.